This T cell receptor beta chain was sequenced during a study of PD-L1 blockade in urothelial cancer. Measured with immunoSEQ multiplex PCR; TCRdb has only the in-frame clones, and not every one. The sample shows fewer than 25,000 clones, approximately 90% of them seen only once. The V gene end was trimmed by 2 bases and the J gene end by 1 base; junction bases not matched to a gene: 5. Looked up from germline, CDR1 is GTSNPN and CDR2 is SVGIG (reference sequence). This CDR3 region has 15 residues. This sequence joins TRBV30 and TRBJ1-5; 7 bases fit TRBD1. The TCR comes from a man aged 50 to 60 with urothelial cancer. Material: PBMCs, obtained around atezolizumab (anti-PD-L1) treatment. DNA of the CDR3: TGTGCCTGGAGTACCCAGGGGGTAAGCAATCAGCCCCAGCATTTT. This translates into CAWSTQGVSNQPQHF. Full variable domain (outside the CDR3, taken from reference TRBV30 and TRBJ1-5): SQTIHQWPATLVQPVGSPLSLECTVEGTSNPNLYWYRQAAGRGLQLLFYSVGIGQISSEVPQNLSASRPQDRQFILSSKKLLLSDSGFYLCAWSTQGVSNQPQHFGDGTRLSIL.